These 9 T cell receptor beta chains came from one sample sequenced in a study of radiation and T cells in renal cell carcinoma. Regarding time point: blood 2 weeks post-SBRT. Sample treatment: 15 Gy SBRT to primary tumor, nephrectomy 4 weeks later. Clones were sequenced by immunoSEQ multiplex PCR, and TCRdb holds only the in-frame ones, with some missing. The sample shows some 26,000 clones, 81% of them seen only once. This material consisted of blood, taken from a patient whose treatment included radiotherapy and nephrectomy. The origin of the receptors is a man aged 55 to 70 with renal cell carcinoma.

The chain joins TRBV4-1 to TRBJ2-7; 9 bases map to TRBD1. CDR3 length equals 14 residues. Germline trimming cut 3 bases from V and 6 bases from J; bases unmatched to any gene: 6. CDR1 is MGHRA and CDR2 is YSYEKL in the germline V gene. The CDR3 reads CASSQTGGFGEQYF. In DNA, the CDR3 is TGCGCCAGCAGCCAGACAGGGGGTTTCGGCGAGCAGTACTTC.

The chain joins TRBV7-8 to TRBJ2-1; TRBD2 is a possible D gene (6 bases). Germline V gene lookup returns CDR1 SGHVS and CDR2 FQNEAQ. Trimming removed 1 base at V and 6 bases at J, with 13 bases between. The CDR3 totals 15 residues. This chain's CDR3 is CASSLEGRSVNEQFF. CDR3 nucleotide sequence: TGTGCCAGCAGCTTAGAGGGGAGGTCTGTCAATGAGCAGTTCTTC. The full variable domain, in which reference TRBV7-8 and TRBJ2-1 provide the parts outside the CDR3, is GAGVSQSPRYKVAKRGQDVALRCDPISGHVSLFWYQQALGQGPEFLTYFQNEAQLDKSGLPSDRFFAERPEGSVSTLKIQRTQQEDSAVYLCASSLEGRSVNEQFFGPGTRLTVL.

The CDR3 DNA follows: TGTGCCAGCAGCTTAGCGGCGGCAGCCACTGAAGCTTTCTTT. This encodes CASSLAAAATEAFF. V is TRBV7-6 and J is TRBJ1-1; no reliable D call. V gave up 0 bases and J gave up 4 bases, with 9 bases separating them. Germline V gives CDR1 SGHVS, CDR2 FNYEAQ. The CDR3 sequence is 14 residues long.

The chain combines TRBV29-1 with TRBJ2-1; 7 positions agree with TRBD2. Germline V lookup: CDR1 SQVTM, CDR2 ANQGSEA. V gave up 7 bases and J gave up 3 bases; unmatched junction bases: 9. The CDR3 runs to 14 residues. The CDR3 protein is CSASLADHYNEQFF. The CDR3 DNA follows: TGCAGCGCCTCGCTAGCGGATCACTACAATGAGCAGTTCTTC.

The chain is built from TRBV19 and TRBJ2-5, with TRBD1 identical over 8 bases. Unmatched junction bases numbered 6, after V lost 2 bases and J lost 4 bases. This CDR3 is built from 15 residues. Germline loops: CDR1 LNHDA, CDR2 SQIVND (reference sequence). This CDR3 is CASSIRFTGGETQYF. CDR3 nucleotides: TGTGCCAGTAGTATACGGTTCACAGGGGGAGAGACCCAGTACTTC.

The chain employs TRBV6-6 and TRBJ2-2, with 7 bases that match TRBD1. This CDR3 region has 14 residues. J was trimmed by 5 bases and V by 2 bases; bases with no gene match: 2. Germline-derived CDR1 and CDR2 are MNHNY and SVGAGI (reference sequence). CDR3 in amino acids: CASSYRGRTGELFF. CDR3 nucleotides: TGTGCCAGCAGTTACAGGGGGCGAACCGGGGAGCTGTTTTTT.

V gene TRBV30 combines with J gene TRBJ1-5, with D possibly being TRBD1 (5 bases). Looked up from germline, CDR1 is GTSNPN and CDR2 is SVGIG (reference sequence). Trimming removed 2 bases from V and 6 bases from J, with 23 bases in between. The CDR3 consists of 17 residues. CDR3 loop: CAWSPRKVGARIQPQHF. The CDR3 DNA sequence: TGTGCCTGGAGTCCCCGAAAGGTTGGGGCAAGGATTCAGCCCCAGCATTTT. The entire variable domain, with the rest obtained from reference TRBV30 and TRBJ1-5, is as follows: SQTIHQWPATLVQPVGSPLSLECTVEGTSNPNLYWYRQAAGRGLQLLFYSVGIGQISSEVPQNLSASRPQDRQFILSSKKLLLSDSGFYLCAWSPRKVGARIQPQHFGDGTRLSIL.

V gene TRBV18 combines with J gene TRBJ2-1, with TRBD1 as a possible D gene (6 bases). Germline V CDR1 and CDR2: KGHSH, LQKENI. With 1 base removed from V and 2 bases from J, the gap between germline ends came to 9 bases. The CDR3 has 15 amino acids. The CDR3 loop reads CASSPQGEAYNEQFF. CDR3 DNA sequence: TGTGCCAGCTCACCACAGGGGGAAGCCTACAATGAGCAGTTCTTC. Full variable domain (remainder filled in from reference TRBV18 and TRBJ2-1): NAGVMQNPRHLVRRRGQEARLRCSPMKGHSHVYWYRQLPEEGLKFMVYLQKENIIDESGMPKERFSAEFPKEGPSILRIQQVVRGDSAAYFCASSPQGEAYNEQFFGPGTRLTVL.

The chain combines TRBV6-1 with TRBJ1-1; possibly TRBD1 for D (6 bases). Germline-derived CDR1 and CDR2 are MNHNS and SASEGT. This CDR3 has 13 amino acids. The ends were cut back, 8 bases at V and 3 bases at J, with 13 bases in the middle. The CDR3 protein is CASVSGAYTEAFF. The CDR3 DNA follows: TGTGCCAGCGTATCGGGGGCTTACACTGAAGCTTTCTTT.